Each of the 12 T cell receptor beta chains below was sequenced from the same sample in a study of blood T cells in healthy people across ages. A second PCR, run for about 7 to 12 cycles, used a sample-barcoded 5' primer plus a J-beta primer mix. TCRdb fed the 5' RACE reads into MiXCR, producing one record per CDR3 protein. The sample yields some 800,000 distinct CDR3 sequences, around two fifths seen once. The sequenced sample was blood. The receptors come from a man in his 60s in good health.

This clonotype has only one observation. The rearrangement links TRBV3-1 to TRBJ1-5, with a possible D match to TRBD1 (5 bases). CDR1 is LGHDT, CDR2 YNNKEL, per germline (reference sequence). The germline V and J ends were trimmed by 1 base and 3 bases, with 13 bases remaining between them. The CDR3 covers 16 residues. As DNA, the CDR3 is TGTGCCAGCAGCCAAGGGGACGTTCGTCACAATCAGCCCCAGCATTTT. Encoded protein: CASSQGDVRHNQPQHF.

This clonotype came up once. The rearrangement uses TRBV10-3 and TRBJ2-7; TRBD1 or TRBD2 may be the D gene (5 bases each). The CDR3 spans 13 residues. V was pared by 4 bases and J by 7 bases, with 14 bases between. Per the germline V gene, CDR1 is ENHRY and CDR2 is SYGVKD. The chain's CDR3 is CAISGGPQREQYF. The DNA for the CDR3 is TGTGCCATCAGTGGGGGACCTCAGAGGGAGCAGTACTTC.

The rearrangement links TRBV7-9 to TRBJ1-6; the match to TRBD1 covers 11 bases. The CDR3 length is 15 residues. Trimming at V came to 4 bases and at J to 6 bases, leaving 2 bases not matched to a gene. Per the germline V gene, CDR1 is SEHNR and CDR2 is FQNEAQ (reference sequence). The CDR3 region is CASSSGQGANSPLHF. The CDR3 DNA reads TGTGCCAGCAGCTCCGGACAGGGGGCTAATTCACCCCTCCACTTT.

The rearrangement uses TRBV7-2 and TRBJ2-3; possible D gene TRBD2, 5 bases. CDR3 length equals 14 residues. Germline V gene sequence: CDR1 SGHTA, CDR2 FQGNSA. V was trimmed by 5 bases and J by 10 bases, leaving 19 bases between them. CDR3: CASSTMRESLAQYF. The CDR3 coding sequence is TGTGCCAGCAGCACTATGAGGGAGTCACTGGCGCAGTATTTT.

The chain joins TRBV6-6 to TRBJ1-2; 7 bases align to TRBD1. The CDR3 is made up of 14 amino acids. V was clipped by 5 bases and J by 1 base; unmatched bases: 4. Germline assignment: CDR1 MNHNY and CDR2 SVGAGI (reference sequence). The CDR3 region is CASSRDSNNYGYTF. For the CDR3, the DNA is TGTGCCAGCAGTCGGGACAGTAATAACTATGGCTACACCTTC.

This clonotype was recorded once. V gene TRBV29-1 combines with J gene TRBJ2-3; 8 nucleotides match TRBD2. Trimming removed 3 bases from V and 5 bases from J; junction bases left unmatched: 13. The CDR3 totals 16 residues. Germline V gene data show CDR1 as SQVTM and CDR2 as ANQGSEA. The DNA of the CDR3 is TGCAGCGTTGAGGTCGTCGGGCGGGGGGCAAAAGATACGCAGTATTTT. This encodes CSVEVVGRGAKDTQYF.

The chain is built from TRBV25-1 and TRBJ1-2; a weak D match, TRBD1 (5 bases). The CDR3 is 13 residues long. The V and J ends lost 7 bases and 6 bases respectively, with 15 bases between them. Germline V gives CDR1 MGHDK, CDR2 SYGVNS. The CDR3 DNA reads as TGTGCCAGCACAGGGCGGAACCTAAATGGCTACACCTTC. It translates to CASTGRNLNGYTF.

The CDR3 DNA reads as TGTGCCAGCAGTTCGAGGGACGGACACTATGGCTACACCTTC. Amino acids: CASSSRDGHYGYTF. The chain joins TRBV12-3 or TRBV12-4 to TRBJ1-2; D might be TRBD1 (5 bases). V was pared by 4 bases and J by 3 bases, with 12 bases between. The length of the CDR3 is 14 residues.

This chain links TRBV20-1 with TRBJ2-5; possible D gene TRBD2, 5 bases. The germline V and J ends were trimmed by 3 bases and 9 bases, with 14 bases remaining between them. The germline V gene has CDR1 DFQATT and CDR2 SNEGSKA (reference sequence). The CDR3 has 12 residues. The CDR3 loop reads CSASKRPEAQYF. As DNA, the CDR3 is TGCAGTGCTAGCAAGCGGCCTGAGGCCCAGTACTTC.

V is TRBV5-1 and J is TRBJ2-5; D might be TRBD1 (6 bases). The J call is in doubt because the DNA end fits TRBJ2-7 better. CDR3 length equals 14 residues. From germline, CDR1 is SGHRS and CDR2 YFSETQ. CDR3 sequence: CASSLTGSDLEQYF. The CDR3 nucleotides are TGCGCCAGCAGCTTGACAGGGTCGGACCTCGAGCAGTACTTC.

This clonotype was counted a few times. V is TRBV4-1 and J is TRBJ2-1, with 7 bases fitting TRBD2. This CDR3 region has 16 residues. CDR1 is MGHRA, CDR2 YSYEKL, per germline. The ends lost 4 bases at V and 2 bases at J; junction bases unmatched: 8. The CDR3 DNA is TGCGCCAGCAGCCTTCAGGAGCGGGGACCCTACAATGAGCAGTTCTTC. Its translation is CASSLQERGPYNEQFF.

The V and J genes are TRBV19 and TRBJ2-1; TRBD1 agrees at 7 bases. V shed 5 bases, J shed 0 bases, and the junction held 7 bases outside the gene matches. The CDR3 has 16 amino acids. The germline gives CDR1 LNHDA, CDR2 SQIVND (reference sequence). CDR3 bases: TGTGCCAGTAGTCCAGGGGGTCCAATCTCCTACAATGAGCAGTTCTTC. Translating gives CASSPGGPISYNEQFF.